Included here is one T cell receptor beta chain sequence, with context. These data belong to a study of regulatory T cells in long-lasting Graves disease. V shed 6 bases and J 4 bases; nucleotides not matched to a gene: 5. The CDR3 spans 15 residues. The germline CDR1 and CDR2 sequences are MDHEN and SYDVKM. The time point was: newly diagnosed GD, antithyroid drugs for less than 3 months. Scientists built the TCR library using RNA that was extracted from PBMCs. Sequencing libraries for TCR beta were prepared with iRepertoire HTBI primers and Arm-PCR of CDR3 regions. TCRdb fed the multiplex PCR reads into MiXCR, producing one record per CDR3 protein. The sample consists of 580,000 or so distinct CDR3 sequences, roughly a sixth of them appearing once. These data also formed part of another study, on T cells in Graves' hyperthyroidism and ophthalmopathy. From that report: Clinical symptoms, serum thyroxine and TRAb, thyroid ultrasound and orbital computed tomography were used for the diagnoses.

This TCR derives from a man aged 18 to 29 with Graves disease. V and J are TRBV28 and TRBJ1-4; 10 bases agree with TRBD1. The sample consisted of peripheral blood mononuclear cells (PBMCs), taken at new diagnosis, from a patient treated with antithyroid drugs. The CDR3 bases are TGTGCCAGCAGGACAGGGGGCTTTGTTAATGAAAAACTGTTTTTT. Translating gives CASRTGGFVNEKLFF. The variable domain in full, with the rest retrieved from reference TRBV28 and TRBJ1-4, is DVKVTQSSRYLVKRTGEKVFLECVQDMDHENMFWYRQDPGLGLRLIYFSYDVKMKEKGDIPEGYSVSREKKERFSLILESASTNQTSMYLCASRTGGFVNEKLFFGSGTQLSVL.